This T cell receptor (beta chain) was profiled in a study of PD-1 blockade in classical Hodgkin lymphoma. V was pared by 3 bases and J by 7 bases, with 4 bases of the junction left unmatched. The CDR3 extends over 15 amino acids. Germline-derived CDR1 and CDR2 are SGHVS and FQNEAQ. Notes on the study in general: Newly diagnosed patients were reported to start with lower TCR diversity than healthy donors.

As regards this clone: Its antigen is unknown.

Method: immunoSEQ multiplex PCR; TCRdb's copy keeps in-frame clones and lacks some. Of under 25,000 clones in the sample, roughly 77% were seen once. Time point indicated: cycle 4 day 1 (C4D1), after 6 weeks of nivolumab. All patients experienced relapse after autologous stem cell transplantation, and brentuximab vedotin exposure was variable. The receptor's source is a human donor with classical Hodgkin lymphoma. The source was peripheral blood mononuclear cells (PBMCs), collected before the fourth cycle of nivolumab. The V and J genes are TRBV7-8 and TRBJ2-2; TRBD2 aligns across 11 bases. The CDR3 loop is CASSFVAGGIGELFF. As DNA, the CDR3 is TGTGCCAGCAGCTTTGTAGCGGGGGGGATCGGGGAGCTGTTTTTT.